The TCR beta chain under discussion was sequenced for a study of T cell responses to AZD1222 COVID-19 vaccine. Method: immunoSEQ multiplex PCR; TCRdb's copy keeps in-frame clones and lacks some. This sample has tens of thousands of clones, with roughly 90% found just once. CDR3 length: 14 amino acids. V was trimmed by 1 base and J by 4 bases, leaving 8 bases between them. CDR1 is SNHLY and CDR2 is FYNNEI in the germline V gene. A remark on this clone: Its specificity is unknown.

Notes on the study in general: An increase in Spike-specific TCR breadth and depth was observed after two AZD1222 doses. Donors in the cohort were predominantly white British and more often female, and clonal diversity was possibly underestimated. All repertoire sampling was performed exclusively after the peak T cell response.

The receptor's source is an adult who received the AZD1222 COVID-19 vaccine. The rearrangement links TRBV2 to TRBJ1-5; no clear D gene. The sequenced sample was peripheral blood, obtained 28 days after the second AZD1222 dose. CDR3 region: CASSEGGSNQPQHF. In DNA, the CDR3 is TGTGCCAGCAGTGAAGGTGGCAGTAATCAGCCCCAGCATTTT.